This TCR beta chain was sequenced for a study of T cell responses to AZD1222 COVID-19 vaccine. This clone is a singleton in its sample. Between the trimmed V and J ends, which lost 5 bases and 3 bases, there was a span of 5 bases. This CDR3 has 13 residues. Germline V gene lookup returns CDR1 LGHDT and CDR2 YNNKEL (reference sequence). Sequencing was performed with immunoSEQ multiplex PCR; in TCRdb, only in-frame clones are kept and a portion is missing. The table lists about 200,000 clones, approximately 89% of them singletons. The genes are TRBV3-1 (or the pseudogene TRBV3-2) and TRBJ2-6, with D unresolved. This clonotype originated in an adult who received the AZD1222 COVID-19 vaccine. The specimen was peripheral blood, collected 28 days after the second AZD1222 dose. DNA for the CDR3: TGTGCCAGCAGCGTATTTGGGGCCAACGTCCTGACTTTC. It codes for CASSVFGANVLTF.